This T cell receptor beta chain stems from a study of blood T cell repertoires in COVID-19 (dated by TCRdb to the early 2020s). For context, the study as a whole: The collaborator samples originated in the United States, Italy and Spain and spanned the acute and convalescent phases of COVID-19. The prospective study material was composed of cDNA or gDNA derived from T cells, B-cell-depleted T cells, or PBMCs. The dataset comprised deeply sampled blood TCRbeta repertoires from subjects exposed to, actively infected with, or recovered from COVID-19. The repertoires were released in a freely available public database intended as a resource for research on the immune response to SARS-CoV-2. The samples were drawn from the first 160 participants of the ongoing ImmuneRACE study and from 1,200 or so subjects provided by 6 global collaborators. A de-identified subject ID, COVID-19 status, age in years and sex were almost always included in the sample metadata. HLA class I and class II types, where available, came from metadata supplied by the sample provider rather than from assay-based typing.

TCRbeta CDR3 regions were amplified from genomic DNA using the immunoSEQ Assay, a bias-controlled multiplex PCR. The authors' pipeline ran thus. The number of nucleated cells in each sample was estimated from the amplification of reference gene primers within the assay. To quantify the absolute abundance of each unique TCRbeta CDR3 rearrangement, sequence reads were collapsed and filtered. Productive Simpson clonality was computed per sample as the square root of Simpson's diversity index over productive rearrangements. TCRdb retrieved this table from immuneACCESS and kept in-frame rearrangements only. Not all clones are present; in checked studies, unresolved V genes account for under half, and no reason is known for the remainder. V and J calls and clone size are given by that table; D and trimming were obtained from the DNA. The sample table lists about 70,000 clones, roughly 85% of them with a count of one. Together, the top ten hold roughly 2.9% of the sample.

Collaborating institutions collected whole blood in K2EDTA tubes following their own protocols. For TCRbeta analysis, collaborators shipped samples in one of three forms: frozen whole blood, isolated PBMCs, or DNA extracted from either of those sample types. Points on this clone: The antigen it recognizes is unknown. Base-call qualities are not available, and no considerably larger clone is one nucleotide away.

Reading from cysteine to phenylalanine, the CDR3 counts 16 amino acids. Only the CDR3 region is kept as DNA, spanning 48 bases read in frame from base 1. V drops 2 bases and J drops 7 bases, leaving 18 bases in between. Per the germline V gene, SGHRS is the CDR1 and YFSETQ is the CDR2. Results and caveats for the whole study, not just this receptor: Clinical and demographic metadata were provided uncurated, with the amount varying by source and participant.

The TCR was taken from a man older than 75 with acute or convalescent COVID-19. The sequence links TRBV5-1 to TRBJ2-2; possibly the D gene is TRBD2, per 5 matching bases. What was sequenced was peripheral blood. The bases read TGCGCCAGCAGCTTCGACGGACCGGGGTTTAACGGGGAGCTGTTTTTT. Its coded protein is CASSFDGPGFNGELFF. Joined to the reference TRBV5-1 and TRBJ2-2 proteins, this CDR3 gives the full variable domain: KAGVTQTPRYLIKTRGQQVTLSCSPISGHRSVSWYQQTPGQGLQFLFEYFSETQRNKGNFPGRFSGRQFSNSRSEMNVSTLELGDSALYLCASSFDGPGFNGELFFGEGSRLTVL.